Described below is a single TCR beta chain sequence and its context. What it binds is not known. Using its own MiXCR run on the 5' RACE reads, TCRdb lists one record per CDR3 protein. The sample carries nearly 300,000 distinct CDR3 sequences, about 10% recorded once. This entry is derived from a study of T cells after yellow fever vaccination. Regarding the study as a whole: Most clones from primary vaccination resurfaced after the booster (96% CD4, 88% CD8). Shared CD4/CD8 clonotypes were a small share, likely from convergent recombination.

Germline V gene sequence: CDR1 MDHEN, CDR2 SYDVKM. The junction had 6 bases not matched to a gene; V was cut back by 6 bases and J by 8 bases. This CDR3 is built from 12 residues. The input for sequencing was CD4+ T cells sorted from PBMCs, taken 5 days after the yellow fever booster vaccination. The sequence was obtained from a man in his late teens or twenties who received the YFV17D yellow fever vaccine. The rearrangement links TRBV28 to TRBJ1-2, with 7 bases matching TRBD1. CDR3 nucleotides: TGTGCCAGCAGCATTCCGGGACAGGGCTACACCTTC. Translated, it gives CASSIPGQGYTF.